Listed here are 19 T cell receptor beta chains from one sample, sequenced in a study of T cells after yellow fever vaccination. TCRdb reprocessed the 5' RACE reads with MiXCR, giving one entry per CDR3 protein. The sample comprises around 300,000 distinct CDR3 sequences, approximately 4% of which are singletons, and 20% to 25% rests with the top ten. Sequences were derived from PBMCs, sampled 5 days after the yellow fever booster vaccination. These receptors were collected from a man between 18 and 35 years old who received the YFV17D yellow fever vaccine.

This clonotype has only a few counts. V usage is TRBV6-2 or TRBV6-3 and J usage is TRBJ1-1, with unresolved D. The germline CDR1 and CDR2 sequences are MNHEY and SVGEGT. The CDR3 is 11 residues long. Trimming removed 2 bases at V and 11 bases at J, with 9 bases between. As DNA, the CDR3 is TGTGCCAGCAGTTACCCCGAAGTCGCTTTCTTT. Translated: CASSYPEVAFF.

The chain carries TRBV7-2 and TRBJ1-6; 7 positions agree with TRBD1. This CDR3 has 17 residues. With 2 bases clipped from V and 0 bases from J, the junction kept 4 bases outside the gene matches. Germline V gene data show CDR1 as SGHTA and CDR2 as FQGNSA. The CDR3 is CASSLWTGGSYNSPLHF. The CDR3 DNA sequence: TGTGCCAGCAGCTTATGGACAGGAGGCTCCTATAATTCACCCCTCCACTTT.

This chain joins TRBV4-1 and TRBJ1-1; D might be TRBD1 (5 bases). The CDR3 has 12 residues. Trimming pared 6 bases from V and 5 bases from J, leaving 10 bases between. CDR1 is MGHRA and CDR2 is YSYEKL in the germline V gene. The CDR3 sequence: CASRQEGTEAFF. Here the CDR3 DNA reads TGCGCCAGCAGACAGGAGGGAACTGAAGCTTTCTTT.

This CDR3 is CATSPGLAVRYEQYV. The CDR3 DNA sequence: TGTGCCACCAGTCCGGGACTAGCGGTTCGGTACGAGCAGTACGTC. The rearrangement links TRBV24-1 to TRBJ2-7; 11 nucleotides agree with TRBD2. Per germline, CDR1 KGHDR and CDR2 SFDVKD. The CDR3 loop spans 15 amino acids. Trimming cost V 6 bases and J 4 bases; bases outside gene matches: 7.

Only a few counts were recorded for this clonotype. The rearrangement joins TRBV7-9 to TRBJ2-7; D is unclear. The V gene's germline CDR1 is SEHNR and CDR2 FQNEAQ (reference sequence). V lost 5 bases, J lost 2 bases, and 25 bases lay in between. The CDR3 is 18 residues long. The CDR3 DNA sequence: TGTGCCAGCAGCGGAACCGCCCTGGGCCACCAAGGAACCTACGAGCAGTACTTC. This gives the protein CASSGTALGHQGTYEQYF. The whole variable domain, filled in from reference TRBV7-9 and TRBJ2-7, reads DTGVSQNPRHKITKRGQNVTFRCDPISEHNRLYWYRQTLGQGPEFLTYFQNEAQLEKSRLLSDRFSAERPKGSFSTLEIQRTEQGDSAMYLCASSGTALGHQGTYEQYFGPGTRLTVT.

This clonotype showed up just a few times. The genes are TRBV7-9 and TRBJ2-1; 13 bases match TRBD2. CDR3 size: 14 residues. The trim removed 3 bases at V and 15 bases at J, leaving 8 bases unmatched. Germline assignment: CDR1 SEHNR and CDR2 FQNEAQ (reference sequence). This chain's CDR3 is CASSLLGTSGDLFF. CDR3 sequence (DNA): TGTGCCAGCAGCTTGTTGGGGACTAGCGGGGATCTGTTCTTC.

This clonotype has ten or more counts. This CDR3 is CASSLVLEQFF. CDR3 nucleotides: TGCGCCAGCAGCTTGGTGCTCGAGCAGTTCTTC. This chain links TRBV5-1 with TRBJ2-1, with D unresolved. V was shortened by 0 bases and J by 10 bases, with 5 bases between the two germline ends. The CDR3 totals 11 residues. Germline V gene lookup returns CDR1 SGHRS and CDR2 YFSETQ.

This clonotype was seen repeatedly, ten times or more. The chain combines TRBV4-2 with TRBJ2-2; weak D call: TRBD1 (6 bases). Per the germline V gene, CDR1 is LGHNA and CDR2 is YNFKEQ. V was shortened by 5 bases and J by 0 bases, with 13 bases between the two germline ends. This CDR3 contains 16 residues. CDR3 residues: CASSFTGSANTGELFF. CDR3 nucleotides: TGTGCCAGCAGCTTCACAGGGTCGGCGAACACCGGGGAGCTGTTTTTT.

The V and J genes are TRBV11-2 and TRBJ1-2; no definite D call. CDR3 length equals 13 residues. V lost 5 bases and J lost 8, with 15 bases in between. CDR1 and CDR2 (germline): SGHAT, FQNNGV. Written as DNA, the CDR3 is TGTGCCAGCAGCCCTACGCCCCTCCGAGGCTACACCTTC. It is translated as CASSPTPLRGYTF.

This clonotype has only a few counts. This rearrangement joins TRBV4-1 to TRBJ2-7; 8 bases fit TRBD2. The length of the CDR3 is 17 residues. V trimming: 0 bases; J trimming: 8 bases; junction bases outside the gene matches: 15. Germline V CDR1 and CDR2: MGHRA, YSYEKL. DNA for the CDR3: TGCGCCAGCAGCCAAGATTACGGTACTAGCGGCCATTTCAAGCAGTACTTC. Translation: CASSQDYGTSGHFKQYF.

For this clonotype: The junction differs from germline at one of its ends, possibly a read error. The gene calls are TRBV11-3 and TRBJ2-2, with TRBD2 as a possible D gene (5 bases). Germline CDR1 SGHNT, CDR2 YENEEA. The CDR3 consists of 13 residues. This CDR3 reads CASSLVNTGELLF. CDR3 in DNA: TGTGCCAGCAGCTTGGTTAACACCGGGGAGCTGTTATTT.

This clonotype was seen a few times. The chain has TRBV9 and TRBJ2-1, with 7 bases fitting TRBD2. Germline assignment: CDR1 SGDLS and CDR2 YYNGEE. Trimming removed 0 bases from V and 4 bases from J; junction bases left unmatched: 7. CDR3 size: 16 residues. CDR3 sequence reads: CASSVGGRGSYNEQFF. In DNA form, the CDR3 reads TGTGCCAGCAGCGTAGGTGGGCGGGGGAGTTACAATGAGCAGTTCTTC.

The table lists this clonotype with many counts. The V and J genes are TRBV5-1 and TRBJ2-2, with a tentative D call TRBD1 (6 bases). Germline values: CDR1 SGHRS, CDR2 YFSETQ. The CDR3 sequence is 15 residues long. Trimming took 4 bases from V and 0 from J, leaving 10 bases between them. CDR3 coding DNA: TGCGCCAGCAGCACAGGGTTCTCGAACACCGGGGAGCTGTTTTTT. Its protein is CASSTGFSNTGELFF.

This clonotype was detected ten times or more. J is TRBJ1-1 and V is TRBV5-1; no clear D gene. V gave up 7 bases and J gave up 0 bases, with 10 bases separating them. The CDR3 contains 13 residues. CDR1 is SGHRS and CDR2 is YFSETQ in the germline V gene. The CDR3 DNA follows: TGCGCCAGCTCCGCTCAGGTGAACACTGAAGCTTTCTTT. It yields the protein CASSAQVNTEAFF.

The gene calls are TRBV12-3 or TRBV12-4 and TRBJ2-5; D possibly corresponds to TRBD1 (6 bases). The CDR3 consists of 14 residues. V gave up 1 base and J gave up 3 bases, with 9 bases separating them. The CDR3 DNA is TGTGCCAGCAGTTTAGGGGGGCCTGAAGAGACCCAGTACTTC. Translation: CASSLGGPEETQYF.

This clonotype was seen a few times. The chain is built from TRBV27 and TRBJ1-2; D remains unclear. V lost 6 bases and J lost 3, with 14 bases in between. Germline-derived CDR1 and CDR2 are MNHEY and SMNVEV (reference sequence). The CDR3 contains 14 residues. The CDR3 DNA follows: TGTGCCAGCAGAACCGGGCGATCCGACTATGGCTACACCTTC. Residues: CASRTGRSDYGYTF.

This clonotype has just a few counts. The rearrangement joins TRBV5-1 to TRBJ1-6, with 7 bases aligning to TRBD1. Germline CDR1 and CDR2: SGHRS and YFSETQ. V was pared by 0 bases and J by 6 bases, with 3 bases of the junction left unmatched. The CDR3 runs 15 residues. The CDR3: CASSLGDRPNSPLHF. The CDR3 DNA follows: TGCGCCAGCAGCTTGGGGGACAGACCTAATTCACCCCTCCACTTT.

In its sample, this clonotype was seen a few times. This chain joins TRBV7-3 and TRBJ2-3, with 8 bases matching TRBD2. Germline V gives CDR1 SGHTA, CDR2 FQGTGA. The CDR3 extends over 15 amino acids. J gave up 7 bases and V 4 bases, and 10 bases lay outside the gene matches. CDR3 DNA sequence: TGTGCCAGCAGCTCGTCCTCGGGGGGGCCGAATACGCAGTATTTT. Residues: CASSSSSGGPNTQYF.

In its sample, this clonotype was seen many times. The rearrangement joins TRBV7-9 to TRBJ1-1; D uncertain. CDR1 and CDR2 (germline): SEHNR, FQNEAQ (reference sequence). This CDR3 has 11 residues. V gave up 1 base and J gave up 9 bases, with 6 bases separating them. CDR3 in DNA: TGTGCCAGCAGCTTAGTCCAACAAGCTTTCTTT. This sequence encodes CASSLVQQAFF.